This section outlines one TCR beta chain sequence together with its context. Its specificity is unknown. This entry belongs to a study of T cells in Graves' hyperthyroidism and ophthalmopathy. Findings and limits, study-wide: Blood shared most expanded thyroid clonotypes above 0.001.

The investigators amplified TCR beta CDR3 regions from RNA transcripts. Researchers ran a first-round RT-PCR on the TCR CDR3 using the HTBI primer set. TCRdb reprocessed the multiplex PCR reads with MiXCR, giving one entry per CDR3 protein. The sample lists 350,000 to 400,000 distinct CDR3 sequences, under 15% occurring once. An absence of ophthalmopathy progression within 18 months meant stable Graves' hyperthyroidism. Diagnosis relied on clinical symptoms, serum thyroxine and TRAb, thyroid ultrasound and orbital computed tomography. The CDR3 consists of 14 residues. Germline V gene sequence: CDR1 DFQATT, CDR2 SNEGSKA (reference sequence). The V end lost 1 base, the J end lost 1 base, and 10 bases lay between the germline ends.

The V and J genes are TRBV20-1 and TRBJ1-2, with no clear D. The sequence was collected from a woman in her twenties or thirties with Graves' hyperthyroidism. Material: blood. The DNA of the CDR3 is TGCAGTGCTAGAGGACCCAACGATAACTATGGCTACACCTTC. It specifies CSARGPNDNYGYTF.